This TCR beta chain was captured in a study of Ad26.COV2.S vaccination and SARS-CoV-2 variants. Study as a whole: Donor joined the COV1001 Ad26.COV2.S trial arm. Into the muscle, Ad26.COV2.S was dosed once or twice, 56 days apart. Study-level findings and limits: Measurements of TCR breadth and depth may have given underestimates of the total T cell responses. Once vaccination had occurred, spike-specific CD8+ and CD4+ T cell responses reportedly showed substantial breadth.

On this clone itself: Its antigen is unidentified.

Treatment here: around 19 received Ad26.COV2.S at low or high dose, single or two shots; about five received placebo; per-sample allocation not given. Day 63 after the first injection of vaccine or placebo was the sampling time. Germline V gene data show CDR1 as GTSNPN and CDR2 as SVGIG (reference sequence). V lost 3 bases to trimming and J lost 7 bases, with 6 bases between them. The CDR3 is 11 amino acids. The table came from immunoSEQ multiplex PCR; TCRdb's copy has only in-frame clones and leaves some out. The data show about 680,000 clones, around 92% seen once. The starting material was peripheral blood, obtained in a trial of Ad26.COV2.S vaccine versus placebo. The V call is TRBV30, the J call TRBJ2-2; D ambiguous. The receptor was derived from a person between 18 and 60 years old who received the Ad26.COV2.S COVID-19 vaccine or a placebo. CDR3 residues: CAWRQNGELFF. The CDR3 nucleotides are TGTGCCTGGAGACAAAACGGGGAGCTGTTTTTT.